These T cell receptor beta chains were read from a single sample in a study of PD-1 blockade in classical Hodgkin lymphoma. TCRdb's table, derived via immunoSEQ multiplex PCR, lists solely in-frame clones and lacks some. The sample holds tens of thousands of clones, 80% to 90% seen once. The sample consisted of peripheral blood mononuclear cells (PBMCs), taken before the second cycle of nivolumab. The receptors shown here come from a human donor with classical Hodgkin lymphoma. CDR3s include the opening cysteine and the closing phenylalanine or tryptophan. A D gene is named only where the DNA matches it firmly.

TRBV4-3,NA,CASSQVGGGYYEQYF
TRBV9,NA,CASSAYRGGGETQYF
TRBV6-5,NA,CASSSMDSNIQYF
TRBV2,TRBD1,CASADRVAYNEQFF
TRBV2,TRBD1,CASSENRDRDYTSTDTQYF
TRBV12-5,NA,CASGLAPGAIYEQYF
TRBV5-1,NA,CASSSGWRDSPLHF
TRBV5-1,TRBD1,CASSLNPGTGNTEAFF
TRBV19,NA,CASRPGGSYNEQFF
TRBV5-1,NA,CASSTRASYNSPLHF
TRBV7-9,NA,CASSLSGVLGANVLTF
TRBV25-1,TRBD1,CASSGIQGEGYTF
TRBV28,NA,CASGLTGNTEAFF
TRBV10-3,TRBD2,CAIRPGLATDTQYF
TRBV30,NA,CAWREGPAYEQYF
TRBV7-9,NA,CASSLFLTGELFF
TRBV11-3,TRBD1,CASSPTGGVGDTQYF
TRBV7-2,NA,CASSFILGGSYNSPLHF
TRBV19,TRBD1,CASRERWTGKETQYF
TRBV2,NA,CASRDLGEGNSPLHF
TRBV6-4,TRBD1,CASSPDRGLGGYTF
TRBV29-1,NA,CSVEEEHYEQYF
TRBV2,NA,CASSGPGAGNSPLHF
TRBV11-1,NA,CASSLLGGEQYF
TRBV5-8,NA,CASSPDVWTGELFF
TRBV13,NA,CASSSQRAHYEQYF
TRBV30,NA,CAWSGGGHYGYTF
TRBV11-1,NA,CASSLDLVVDTQYF
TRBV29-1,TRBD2,CSVGAGNEQYF
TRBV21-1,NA,CASRLGGSYNSPLHF
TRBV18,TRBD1,CASSPSGTGVTEAFF
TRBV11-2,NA,CASSSWGQVSSYEQYF
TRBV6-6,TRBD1,CASSYLPGGTGELFF
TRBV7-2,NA,CASSLGGRAQETQYF
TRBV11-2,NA,CASRLAYSYEQYF
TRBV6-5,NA,CASSFSPPVGNTEAFF
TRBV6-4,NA,CASSESNSVGNTIYF
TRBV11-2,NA,CASSHTGVRGGYTF
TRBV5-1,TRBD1,CASSLNPGTGPSGANVLTF
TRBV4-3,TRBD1,CASSQDGWGQGTDTQYF
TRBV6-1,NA,CASRYGQRNQPQHF
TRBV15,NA,CATSTIGAGDTQYF
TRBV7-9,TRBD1,CASSLGQGGREKLFF
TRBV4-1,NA,CASSQVWAAPPDTQYF
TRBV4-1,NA,CASSHRTPGDEQFF
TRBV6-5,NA,CASSYWETQYF
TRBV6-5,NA,CASSYSVTEAFF
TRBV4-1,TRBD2,CASSQEGSFGGDWDTQYF
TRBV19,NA,CASSLQGPYEQYF
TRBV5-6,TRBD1,CASSLVGTGMNTEAFF
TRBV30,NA,CAFTTTGGPSPTQYF
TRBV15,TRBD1,CATSRHRQGTYGYTF
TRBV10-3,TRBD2,CAISAQGLQNNEQFF
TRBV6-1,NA,CASSGITIGYTF
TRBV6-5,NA,CASRGYYEQYF
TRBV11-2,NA,CASSLYTGTGELFF
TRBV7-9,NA,CASSSPEGWAGANVLTF
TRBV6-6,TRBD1,CASSYGQGSQPQHF
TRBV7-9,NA,CASSLQKRGRNEKLFF